This T cell receptor (beta chain) was sequenced during a study of T cells expressing NK-cell markers. At the level of the study: Sorted T-cell subsets CD3+CD56+NKG2C+, CD3+CD56+NKG2C- and CD3+CD56-NKG2C+ were TCR beta-sequenced.

Of note for this clonotype: The target antigen is unknown.

Template switching by 5'RACE with UMIs generated the TCR beta cDNA. From the 5' RACE reads, TCRdb lists one entry per CDR3 protein and no DNA. The listing records around 100,000 distinct CDR3 sequences. Overall study results and limits: Of the CD8+ T cells in over five donors, 1.0-7.0% belonged to dominant NKG2C+ clonotypes.

This clonotype was sampled from a woman aged 18 to 75 in good health. Specimen: blood T cells: a sorted CD56 or NKG2C T cell subset, CD4+ or CD8+ T cells, or bulk PBMC T cells (not recorded which).

CDR3 loop: CASSLLAEYNEQFF. The J gene is TRBJ2-1, the V gene TRBV28; TCRdb outputs TRBD2, but without DNA this stays unchecked. The germline gives CDR1 MDHEN, CDR2 SYDVKM. The length of the CDR3 is 14 residues. Complete variable domain (other parts from reference TRBV28 and TRBJ2-1): DVKVTQSSRYLVKRTGEKVFLECVQDMDHENMFWYRQDPGLGLRLIYFSYDVKMKEKGDIPEGYSVSREKKERFSLILESASTNQTSMYLCASSLLAEYNEQFFGPGTRLTVL.